This is a list of T cell receptor beta chains from one sample in a study of technical replicates of blood from a handful of donors. Clones were sequenced by immunoSEQ multiplex PCR, and TCRdb holds only the in-frame ones, with some missing. The data contain some 83,000 clones, 90% to 95% of them singletons. The sample taken for sequencing was T cells isolated from PBMCs. The receptor source for this set is a human donor in good health. Each CDR3 is given with its conserved first and last residue. The D gene is left open where the match is weak.

d_call | v_call | cdr3_aa
- | TRBV7-9 | CASSLVVAYEQYF
- | TRBV4-3 | CASSQGLSSTSEQFF
TRBD1 | TRBV6-1 | CASSEGAGGNQPQHF
TRBD2 | TRBV28 | CASSLLPAGDPDTQYF
- | TRBV13 | CASSLSRLARYNEQFF
- | TRBV11-1 | CASSLEFGQPQHF
- | TRBV2 | CASSGLFTGELFF
TRBD2 | TRBV4-1 | CASSQGLAGGWDTGELFF
- | TRBV13 | CASSLRGGWKNGYTF
TRBD2 | TRBV28 | CASSASGYSYEQYF
- | TRBV30 | CAWSRETEAFF
- | TRBV7-3 | CASSLAGLAGELFF
TRBD2 | TRBV5-4 | CASSGPGTSGRANEQFF
- | TRBV11-2 | CASSLDTGYVYEQYF
- | TRBV2 | CASRRDIPNTEAFF
- | TRBV6-5 | CASSLQLGNTIYF
- | TRBV5-4 | CASSETAKAYNEQFF
- | TRBV9 | CASSVAGGGDNEQFF
- | TRBV7-9 | CASSFWEDYEQYF
- | TRBV5-8 | CASELLESNYGYTF
- | TRBV18 | CASSTELNTEAFF
- | TRBV6-5 | CASSLQGTIEKLFF
- | TRBV30 | CAWSGDNRPEAFF
- | TRBV19 | CASSITGPMNTEAFF
TRBD1 | TRBV10-1 | CASSETGGTGELFF
- | TRBV5-1 | CASSSTSFSTYEQYF
- | TRBV10-3 | CAISDHGGNTEAFF
- | TRBV29-1 | CSPLGATNEQFF
- | TRBV28 | CASSLFRVEGEQYF
- | TRBV5-4 | CASSFWGSGELFF
- | TRBV11-3 | CASSQSQGNTIYF
- | TRBV6-6 | CASRYRENSYEQYF
- | TRBV5-1 | CASSYDSPYEQYF
- | TRBV19 | CASGGSNQPQHF
TRBD1 | TRBV9 | CASSVDGDRPYEQYF
TRBD1 | TRBV10-1 | CASIGTGILAKNIQYF
- | TRBV28 | CASSPSGGLRRFYEQYF
- | TRBV9 | CASSVDGGGSNQPQHF
TRBD2 | TRBV5-1 | CASSLRLAGGVDEQFF
TRBD1 | TRBV5-4 | CASSFRTGGFGTEAFF
- | TRBV28 | CASSSPGGQETQYF
TRBD1 | TRBV10-3 | CAISESPGQGADTQYF
- | TRBV18 | CASSAQGNTEAFF
- | TRBV29-1 | CSVEGSTDTQYF
TRBD1 | TRBV7-7 | CASSLGQGANGYTF
TRBD2 | TRBV7-3 | CASSLLAGRQETQYF
TRBD2 | TRBV29-1 | CSVDIAGDNEQFF
TRBD1 | TRBV10-3 | CAISAKDRGVEQYF
- | TRBV9 | CASSVDWQAQRVF
- | TRBV5-6 | CASSPGVGDTQYF
- | TRBV30 | CAWNSGYGEKLFF
- | TRBV27 | CASSLMGGYLNEQFF
- | TRBV4-2 | CASSQEGQSNEKLFF
- | TRBV28 | CASNRDFNEKLFF
- | TRBV7-9 | CASSLAEGQPQHF
- | TRBV7-9 | CASSQLTYEQYF
- | TRBV27 | CASARVGGSNQPQHF